This T cell receptor (beta chain) was profiled in a study of blood T cells in healthy people across ages. Overall study results and limits: The fall in TCR beta diversity per million T cells was roughly linear with age.

With 4 bases removed from V and 2 bases from J, the gap between germline ends came to 9 bases. The V gene's germline CDR1 is MNHEY and CDR2 SVGAGI. This CDR3 comprises 15 residues. This clonotype was recorded a few times. The antigen is unknown. A second PCR, run for roughly 6 to 11 cycles, used a sample-barcoded 5' primer plus a J-beta primer mix. Each CDR3 protein gets one entry after TCRdb re-called the 5' RACE reads with MiXCR. The sample consists of under 700,000 distinct CDR3 sequences, more than 20% of them appearing once. The same data also contributed to another study, on T cells of mothers and their children.

This sequence originates from a boy aged 10-17 years in good health. This rearrangement joins TRBV6-5 to TRBJ2-6, with D possibly TRBD2 on 5 matching bases. Sequencing was performed on blood. In DNA form, the CDR3 reads TGTGCCAGCAGTTTGGGGAGTACTGGGGCCAACGTCCTGACTTTC. It translates to CASSLGSTGANVLTF.